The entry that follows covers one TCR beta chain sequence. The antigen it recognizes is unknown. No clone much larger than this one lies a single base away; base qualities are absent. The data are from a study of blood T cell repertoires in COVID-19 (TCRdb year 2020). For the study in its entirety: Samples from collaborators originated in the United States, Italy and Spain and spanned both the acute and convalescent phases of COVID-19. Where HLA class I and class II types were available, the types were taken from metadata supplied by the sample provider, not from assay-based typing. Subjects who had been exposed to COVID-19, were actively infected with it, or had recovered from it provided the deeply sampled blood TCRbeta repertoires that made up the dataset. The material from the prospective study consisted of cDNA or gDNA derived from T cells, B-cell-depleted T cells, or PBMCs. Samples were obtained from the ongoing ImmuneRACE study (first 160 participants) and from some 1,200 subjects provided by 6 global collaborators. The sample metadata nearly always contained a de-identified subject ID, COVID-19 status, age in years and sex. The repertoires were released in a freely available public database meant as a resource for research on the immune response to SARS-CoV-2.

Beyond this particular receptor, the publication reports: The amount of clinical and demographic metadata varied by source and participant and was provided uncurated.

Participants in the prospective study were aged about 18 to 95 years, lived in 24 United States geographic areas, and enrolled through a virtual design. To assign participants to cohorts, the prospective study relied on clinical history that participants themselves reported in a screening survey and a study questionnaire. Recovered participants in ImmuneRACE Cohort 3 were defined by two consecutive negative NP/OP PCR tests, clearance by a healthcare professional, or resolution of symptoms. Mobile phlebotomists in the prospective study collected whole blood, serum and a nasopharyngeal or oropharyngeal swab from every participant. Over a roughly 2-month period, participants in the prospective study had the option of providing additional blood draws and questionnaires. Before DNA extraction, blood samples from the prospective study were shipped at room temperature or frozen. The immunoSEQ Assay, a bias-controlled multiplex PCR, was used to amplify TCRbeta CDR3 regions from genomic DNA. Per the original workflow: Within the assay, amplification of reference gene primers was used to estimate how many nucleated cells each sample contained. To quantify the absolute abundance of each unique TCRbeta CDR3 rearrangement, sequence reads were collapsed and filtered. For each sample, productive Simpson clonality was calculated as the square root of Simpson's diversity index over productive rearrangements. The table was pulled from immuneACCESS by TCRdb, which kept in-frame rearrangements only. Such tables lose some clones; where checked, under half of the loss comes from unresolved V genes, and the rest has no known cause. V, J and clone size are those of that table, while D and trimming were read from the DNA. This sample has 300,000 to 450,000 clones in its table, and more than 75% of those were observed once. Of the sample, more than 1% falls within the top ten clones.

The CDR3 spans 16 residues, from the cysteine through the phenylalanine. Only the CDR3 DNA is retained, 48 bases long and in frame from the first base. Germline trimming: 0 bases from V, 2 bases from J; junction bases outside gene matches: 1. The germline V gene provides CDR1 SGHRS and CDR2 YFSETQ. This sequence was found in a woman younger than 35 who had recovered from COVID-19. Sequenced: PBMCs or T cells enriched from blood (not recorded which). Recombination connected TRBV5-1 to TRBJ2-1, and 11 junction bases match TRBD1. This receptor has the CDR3 CASSLGTGGTYNEQFF. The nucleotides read TGCGCCAGCAGCTTGGGGACAGGGGGCACCTACAATGAGCAGTTCTTC. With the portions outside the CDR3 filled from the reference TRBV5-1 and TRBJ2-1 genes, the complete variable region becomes KAGVTQTPRYLIKTRGQQVTLSCSPISGHRSVSWYQQTPGQGLQFLFEYFSETQRNKGNFPGRFSGRQFSNSRSEMNVSTLELGDSALYLCASSLGTGGTYNEQFFGPGTRLTVL.